The rows below give T cell receptor beta chains drawn from one sample of a study of blood T cell repertoires in COVID-19. Clones were sequenced by immunoSEQ multiplex PCR, and TCRdb holds only the in-frame ones, with some missing. The repertoire holds approximately 85,000 clones, with 86% as singletons. The sample comprised peripheral blood. Source of these receptors: a woman aged 80 or over in a cohort sampled during active or convalescent COVID-19. CDR3s include the opening cysteine and the closing phenylalanine or tryptophan. Fields, in order: J gene, D gene, V gene, CDR3 DNA, CDR3 protein. D genes are given only for firm matches.

TRBJ1-4	TRBD1	TRBV28	TGTGCCAGCAGTTCTCCGACAGGACAGGGCGAAAAACTGTTTTTT	CASSSPTGQGEKLFF
TRBJ1-5	.	TRBV7-9	TGTGCCAGCAGCCCGACAGGCCATCAGCCCCAGCATTTT	CASSPTGHQPQHF
TRBJ2-1	TRBD2	TRBV2	TGTGCCAGCAGTGGTGGCCTAGCGGGAGGCAATGAGCAGTTCTTC	CASSGGLAGGNEQFF
TRBJ2-5	.	TRBV2	TGTGCCAGCAGTGAAACCCGGGTTCAAGAGACCCAGTACTTC	CASSETRVQETQYF
TRBJ2-3	TRBD1	TRBV6-1	TGTGCCAGCAGTGACCGGACAGGGTCTACAGATACGCAGTATTTT	CASSDRTGSTDTQYF
TRBJ2-2	.	TRBV11-2	TGTGCCAGCAGCTTACCAGGGCCCGGGGAGCTGTTTTTT	CASSLPGPGELFF
TRBJ1-2	.	TRBV19	TGTGCCTTACACCCTCACTATGGCTACACCTTC	CALHPHYGYTF
TRBJ2-2	TRBD2	TRBV11-2	TGTGCCAGCAGCATCCTAGCGGGAGCGACCGGGGAGCTGTTTTTT	CASSILAGATGELFF
TRBJ2-1	TRBD2	TRBV7-2	TGTGCCAGCGCCGGGACTAGCGGGGCGTACAATGAGCAGTTCTTC	CASAGTSGAYNEQFF
TRBJ2-7	.	TRBV28	TGTGCCAGCAAGCCGGCAGACTCCACTGGGTCGGCCTACGAGCAGTACTTC	CASKPADSTGSAYEQYF